This T cell receptor (beta chain) was identified in a study of response to subunit inactivated influenza vaccine. Note on this clonotype: No antigen is known for it.

TCRdb ran MiXCR on the RT-PCR reads and lists one entry per CDR3 protein. The sample contains approximately 570,000 distinct CDR3 sequences, roughly 8.2% of which appear only once. There are 13 residues in the CDR3. V lost 8 bases and J 3 bases, leaving 11 bases between the germline ends. Germline-derived CDR1 and CDR2 are LNHDA and SQIVND (reference sequence). Study-wide points: Each seasonal influenza vaccination recruits few new T cells, the authors suggested.

The sample was PBMCs from blood, taken around 25 months after vaccination. This chain connects TRBV19 to TRBJ2-1; D is possibly TRBD1 (5 bases). The sequence was collected from a man between 50 and 69 years old who received an inactivated influenza vaccine. The CDR3 protein is CASRATVYNEQFF. The CDR3, as DNA: TGTGCCAGTCGCGCGACAGTCTACAATGAGCAGTTCTTC.